This T cell receptor (beta chain) was recorded in a study of CD8+CD57+ T cells in acquired aplastic anemia. Whole-study context: Isolated CD4+ and CD8+ cells, once sorted, yielded DNA averaging roughly 3 ug.

Comment on this clonotype: Its antigen is still unknown.

According to the study, genomic DNA was the template for TCR beta VDJ and CDR3 profiling. In TCRdb, the reads were re-called with MiXCR into one record per CDR3 protein. The profile shows 400,000 to 500,000 distinct CDR3 sequences, around 72% of them singletons. Trimming pared 4 bases from V and 12 bases from J, leaving 22 bases between. The germline V gene has CDR1 SGDLS and CDR2 YYNGEE. The CDR3 is 14 residues long. Study-level results: It was found that more than 25 CD8+ CDR3 sequences were shared between patients and controls. Levels of CD8+ Simpson's diversity were not significantly distinct in patients versus controls.

The chain carries TRBV9 and TRBJ2-5; no firm D call. The sequenced sample was sorted CD4+, CD8+, or CD8+CD57+ T cells (not recorded which) from PBMCs. The receptor comes from a human donor in good health, serving as a control. The CDR3 reads CASSFERQAEKKYF. The CDR3 DNA reads as TGTGCCAGCAGCTTTGAACGGCAGGCGGAGAAGAAGTACTTC.